Sequencing of this TCR beta chain was carried out in a study of Ad26.COV2.S vaccination and SARS-CoV-2 variants. As for the study in general: Ad26.COV2.S was injected intramuscularly once or twice, 56 days apart.

Here immunoSEQ multiplex PCR was the method, and the copy in TCRdb shows in-frame clones only, minus some. The sample yields 500,000 or so clones, roughly nine tenths seen once. The treatment denotes: roughly 20 received Ad26.COV2.S at low or high dose, single or two shots; 5 received placebo; per-sample allocation not given. Sample collection was performed on day 63 after the first vaccine or placebo injection. The CDR3 loop spans 17 amino acids. The V gene's germline CDR1 is LGHDT and CDR2 YNNKEL (reference sequence). The V gene lost 0 bases and the J gene lost 3 bases, with 17 bases spanning the gap.

This clonotype was sampled from a person aged 18-65 years who received the Ad26.COV2.S COVID-19 vaccine or a placebo. The sequences come from peripheral blood, collected in a trial of Ad26.COV2.S vaccine versus placebo. This chain connects TRBV3-1 (or the pseudogene TRBV3-2) to TRBJ1-1; unclear D gene. CDR3: CASSQDQRRRGDTEAFF. The CDR3 coding sequence is TGTGCCAGCAGCCAAGATCAGAGGAGGCGAGGTGACACTGAAGCTTTCTTT.